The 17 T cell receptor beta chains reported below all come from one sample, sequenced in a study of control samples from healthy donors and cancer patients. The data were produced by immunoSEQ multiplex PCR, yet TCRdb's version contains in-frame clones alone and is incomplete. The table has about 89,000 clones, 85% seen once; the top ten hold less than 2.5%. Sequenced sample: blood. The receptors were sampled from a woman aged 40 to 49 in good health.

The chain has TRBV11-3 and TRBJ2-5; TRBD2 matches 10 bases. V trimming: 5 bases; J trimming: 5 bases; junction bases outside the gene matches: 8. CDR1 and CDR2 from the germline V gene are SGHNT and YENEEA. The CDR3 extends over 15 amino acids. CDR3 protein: CASSHTPGLAETQYF. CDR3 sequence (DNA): TGTGCCAGCAGCCACACGCCGGGACTAGCGGAGACCCAGTACTTC.

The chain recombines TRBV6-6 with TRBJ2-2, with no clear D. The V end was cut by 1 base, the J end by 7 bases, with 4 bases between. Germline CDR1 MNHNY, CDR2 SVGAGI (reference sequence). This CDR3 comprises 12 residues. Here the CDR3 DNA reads TGTGCCAGCAGTTACTGGGGCGGGGAGCTGTTTTTT. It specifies CASSYWGGELFF.

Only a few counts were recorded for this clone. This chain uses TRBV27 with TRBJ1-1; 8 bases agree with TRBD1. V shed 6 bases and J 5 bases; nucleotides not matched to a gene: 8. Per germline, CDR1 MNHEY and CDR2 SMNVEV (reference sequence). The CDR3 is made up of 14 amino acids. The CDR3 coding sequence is TGTGCCAGCAGGACAGGGGACGGGAAGACTGAAGCTTTCTTT. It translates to CASRTGDGKTEAFF.

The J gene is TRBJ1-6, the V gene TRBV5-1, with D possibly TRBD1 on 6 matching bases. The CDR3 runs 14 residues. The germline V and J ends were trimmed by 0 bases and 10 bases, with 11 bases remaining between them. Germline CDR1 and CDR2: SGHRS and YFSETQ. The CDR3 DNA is TGCGCCAGCAGCTTGGGCAGGGGTTTCTCACCCCTCCACTTT. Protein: CASSLGRGFSPLHF. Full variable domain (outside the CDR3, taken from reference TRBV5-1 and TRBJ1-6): KAGVTQTPRYLIKTRGQQVTLSCSPISGHRSVSWYQQTPGQGLQFLFEYFSETQRNKGNFPGRFSGRQFSNSRSEMNVSTLELGDSALYLCASSLGRGFSPLHFGNGTRLTVT.

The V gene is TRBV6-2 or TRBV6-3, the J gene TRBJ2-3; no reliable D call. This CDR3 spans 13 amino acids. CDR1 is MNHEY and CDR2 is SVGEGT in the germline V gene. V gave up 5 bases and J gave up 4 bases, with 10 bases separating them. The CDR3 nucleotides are TGTGCCAGCAGTAAGACTTGGTCAGATACGCAGTATTTT. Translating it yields CASSKTWSDTQYF.

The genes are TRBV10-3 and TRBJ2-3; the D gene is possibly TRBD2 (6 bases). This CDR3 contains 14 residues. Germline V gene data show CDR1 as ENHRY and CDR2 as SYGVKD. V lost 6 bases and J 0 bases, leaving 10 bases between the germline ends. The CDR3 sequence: CAISAGPSTDTQYF. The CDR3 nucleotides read TGTGCCATCAGCGCGGGACCAAGCACAGATACGCAGTATTTT.

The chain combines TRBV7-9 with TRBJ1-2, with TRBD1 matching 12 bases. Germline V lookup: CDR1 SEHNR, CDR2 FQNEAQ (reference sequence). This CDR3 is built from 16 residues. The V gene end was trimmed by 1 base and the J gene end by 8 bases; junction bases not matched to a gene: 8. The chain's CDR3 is CASSLDGGTGGAGYTF. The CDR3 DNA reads TGTGCCAGCAGCTTAGACGGAGGGACAGGGGGCGCAGGCTACACCTTC.

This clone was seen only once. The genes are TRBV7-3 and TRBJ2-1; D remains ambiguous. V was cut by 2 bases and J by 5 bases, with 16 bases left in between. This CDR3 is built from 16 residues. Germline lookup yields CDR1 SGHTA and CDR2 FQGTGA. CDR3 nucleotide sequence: TGTGCCAGCAGCTTAGGGCCCTATCAACGGGACAATGAGCAGTTCTTC. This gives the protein CASSLGPYQRDNEQFF.

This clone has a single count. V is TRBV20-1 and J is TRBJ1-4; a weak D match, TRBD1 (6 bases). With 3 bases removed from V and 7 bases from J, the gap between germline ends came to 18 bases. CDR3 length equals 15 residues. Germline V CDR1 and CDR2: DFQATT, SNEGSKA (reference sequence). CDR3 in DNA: TGCAGTGCTAGTTCGTCGGGGGCAAGGGGTGAAAAACTGTTTTTT. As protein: CSASSSGARGEKLFF.

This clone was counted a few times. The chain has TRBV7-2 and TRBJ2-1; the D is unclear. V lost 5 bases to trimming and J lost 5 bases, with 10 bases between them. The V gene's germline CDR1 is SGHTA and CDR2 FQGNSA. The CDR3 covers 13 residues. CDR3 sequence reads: CASSPPADNEQFF. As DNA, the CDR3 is TGTGCCAGCAGCCCACCCGCGGACAATGAGCAGTTCTTC.

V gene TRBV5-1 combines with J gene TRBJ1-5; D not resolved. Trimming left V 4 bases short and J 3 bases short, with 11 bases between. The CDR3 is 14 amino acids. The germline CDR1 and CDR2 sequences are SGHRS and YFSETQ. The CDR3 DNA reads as TGCGCCAGCAGCGAAGGGCAGTCCAATCAGCCCCAGCATTTT. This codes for CASSEGQSNQPQHF.

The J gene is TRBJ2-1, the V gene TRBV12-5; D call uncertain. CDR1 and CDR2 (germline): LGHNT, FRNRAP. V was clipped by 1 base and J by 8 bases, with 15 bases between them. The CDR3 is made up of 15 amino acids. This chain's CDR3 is CASGLGAGLWDEQFF. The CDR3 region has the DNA TGTGCTAGTGGTTTGGGGGCAGGCCTTTGGGATGAGCAGTTCTTC.

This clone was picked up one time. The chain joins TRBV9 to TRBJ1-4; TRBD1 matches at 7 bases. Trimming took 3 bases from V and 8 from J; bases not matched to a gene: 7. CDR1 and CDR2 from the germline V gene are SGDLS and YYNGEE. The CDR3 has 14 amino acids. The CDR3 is CASSADREWEKLFF. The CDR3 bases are TGTGCCAGCAGCGCAGACAGGGAGTGGGAAAAACTGTTTTTT.

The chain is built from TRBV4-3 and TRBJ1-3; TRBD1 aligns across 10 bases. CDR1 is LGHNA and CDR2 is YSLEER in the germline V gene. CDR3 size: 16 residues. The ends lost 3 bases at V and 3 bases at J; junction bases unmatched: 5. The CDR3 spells CASSQGQGQGGNTIYF. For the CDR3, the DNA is TGCGCCAGCAGCCAGGGACAGGGGCAAGGTGGAAACACCATATATTTT.

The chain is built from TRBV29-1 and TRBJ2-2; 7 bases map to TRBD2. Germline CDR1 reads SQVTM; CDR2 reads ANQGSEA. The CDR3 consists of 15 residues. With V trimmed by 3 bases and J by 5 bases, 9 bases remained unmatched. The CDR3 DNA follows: TGCAGCGTTGATCCGTATAGGGGAGGGACCGGGGAGCTGTTTTTT. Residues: CSVDPYRGGTGELFF.

The CDR3 coding sequence is TGCGCCAGCAGGGGGGTCTCAACTAATGAAAAACTGTTTTTT. This gives the protein CASRGVSTNEKLFF. The gene calls are TRBV10-2 and TRBJ1-4, with D possibly TRBD1 on 5 matching bases. The CDR3 covers 14 residues. Trimming took 6 bases from V and 0 from J, leaving 8 bases between them. Germline CDR1 and CDR2: WSHSY and SAAADI.

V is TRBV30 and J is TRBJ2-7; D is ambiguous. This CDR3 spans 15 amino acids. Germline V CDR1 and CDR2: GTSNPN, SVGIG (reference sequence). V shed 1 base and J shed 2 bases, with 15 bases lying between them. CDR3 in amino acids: CAWSDTTPGAYEQYF. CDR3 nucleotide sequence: TGTGCCTGGAGTGACACGACGCCTGGGGCCTACGAGCAGTACTTC. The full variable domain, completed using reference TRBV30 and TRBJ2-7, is SQTIHQWPATLVQPVGSPLSLECTVEGTSNPNLYWYRQAAGRGLQLLFYSVGIGQISSEVPQNLSASRPQDRQFILSSKKLLLSDSGFYLCAWSDTTPGAYEQYFGPGTRLTVT.